Listed below are T cell receptor beta chains from one sample, sequenced in a study of blood T cell repertoires in COVID-19. Using immunoSEQ multiplex PCR, the repertoire was profiled, and TCRdb retains in-frame clones only, with some absent. The data contain 180,000 or so clones, more than 75% of them singletons. Sequenced: peripheral blood. All receptors come from a person aged 70 to 85 with COVID-19, enrolled during active disease. Each CDR3 is given with its conserved first and last residue. D genes are given only for firm matches. Not all rows give a size; the values are once, few, many and, for expanded clones, a class.

V: TRBV12-3/TRBV12-4
size: -
D: TRBD1
J: TRBJ2-3
CDR3: CASRTGDRDTQYF
DNA: TGTGCCAGCAGGACAGGGGATCGGGATACGCAGTATTTT

V: TRBV15
size: -
D: -
J: TRBJ1-3
CDR3: CATRAGHSGNTIYF
DNA: TGTGCCACCAGGGCAGGGCACTCTGGAAACACCATATATTTT

V: TRBV5-1
size: -
D: TRBD1
J: TRBJ1-4
CDR3: CASSRGTESEKLFF
DNA: TGCGCCAGCAGCAGAGGGACAGAAAGTGAAAAACTGTTTTTT

V: TRBV19
size: -
D: TRBD1
J: TRBJ1-5
CDR3: CASSKTGTGVNQPQHF
DNA: TGTGCCAGTAGTAAAACCGGGACAGGGGTGAATCAGCCCCAGCATTTT

V: TRBV7-2
size: -
D: -
J: TRBJ1-6
CDR3: CASSLSKRFVSSYNSPLHF
DNA: TGTGCCAGCAGCTTATCCAAGAGATTCGTGAGCTCCTATAATTCACCCCTCCACTTT

V: TRBV4-1
size: -
D: -
J: TRBJ1-6
CDR3: CASSQDTGSSYNSPLHF
DNA: TGCGCCAGCAGCCAAGATACAGGGAGCTCCTATAATTCACCCCTCCACTTT

V: TRBV28
size: -
D: -
J: TRBJ1-3
CDR3: CASSWDIASLGNTIYF
DNA: TGTGCCAGCAGCTGGGACATCGCATCGCTAGGAAACACCATATATTTT

V: TRBV4-3
size: few
D: TRBD1
J: TRBJ1-4
CDR3: CASSQGQGSGEKLFF
DNA: TGCGCCAGCAGCCAAGGACAGGGGAGCGGAGAAAAACTGTTTTTT

V: TRBV7-2
size: -
D: TRBD2
J: TRBJ2-1
CDR3: CASEQSSGIGEQFF
DNA: TGTGCCAGTGAACAATCTAGCGGGATAGGGGAGCAGTTCTTC

V: TRBV27
size: -
D: -
J: TRBJ2-5
CDR3: CASSFTAQETQYF
DNA: TGTGCCAGCAGTTTCACAGCCCAAGAGACCCAGTACTTC

V: TRBV12-3/TRBV12-4
size: -
D: -
J: TRBJ2-5
CDR3: CASRGGVAETQYF
DNA: TGTGCCAGCAGGGGTGGAGTGGCGGAGACCCAGTACTTC

V: TRBV7-9
size: -
D: -
J: TRBJ1-2
CDR3: CASRPTLENYGYTF
DNA: TGTGCCAGCAGACCTACTTTAGAAAACTATGGCTACACCTTC

V: TRBV7-9
size: -
D: TRBD1
J: TRBJ1-4
CDR3: CASSDGQGKHEKLFF
DNA: TGTGCCAGCAGCGACGGACAGGGGAAACATGAAAAACTGTTTTTT

V: TRBV6-2/TRBV6-3
size: -
D: -
J: TRBJ2-7
CDR3: CASSWAGSSSEQYF
DNA: TGTGCCAGCAGTTGGGCAGGGTCTTCATCGGAGCAGTACTTC

V: TRBV19
size: many
D: -
J: TRBJ1-3
CDR3: CASRIRSSGNTIYF
DNA: TGTGCCAGTAGAATTCGGAGCTCTGGAAACACCATATATTTT

V: TRBV19
size: -
D: TRBD2
J: TRBJ2-3
CDR3: CASRAGGARSTDTQYF
DNA: TGTGCCAGTAGAGCGGGGGGGGCCCGCAGCACAGATACGCAGTATTTT

V: TRBV14
size: -
D: -
J: TRBJ1-2
CDR3: CASSQPGMYNYGYTF
DNA: TGTGCCAGCAGCCAACCGGGAATGTATAACTATGGCTACACCTTC

V: TRBV7-9
size: few
D: TRBD1
J: TRBJ1-4
CDR3: CAAAGQGTTNEKLFF
DNA: TGTGCCGCGGCCGGACAGGGAACAACTAATGAAAAACTGTTTTTT

V: TRBV6-2/TRBV6-3
size: -
D: -
J: TRBJ1-5
CDR3: CASSSYGGPQHF
DNA: TGTGCCAGCAGTTCCTACGGGGGGCCCCAGCATTTT

V: TRBV19
size: -
D: TRBD1
J: TRBJ2-2
CDR3: CASRAQGASGELFF
DNA: TGTGCCAGTCGTGCACAGGGGGCCTCCGGGGAGCTGTTTTTT

V: TRBV29-1
size: -
D: TRBD2
J: TRBJ2-3
CDR3: CSVDPRERTDTQYF
DNA: TGCAGCGTTGATCCGCGGGAGCGCACAGATACGCAGTATTTT

V: TRBV19
size: -
D: -
J: TRBJ2-7
CDR3: CATHPGVGEQYF
DNA: TGTGCCACCCACCCCGGGGTGGGCGAGCAGTACTTC

V: TRBV19
size: -
D: -
J: TRBJ2-1
CDR3: CASSRLNEQFF
DNA: TGTGCCAGTAGTAGACTTAATGAGCAGTTCTTC

V: TRBV21-1
size: few
D: -
J: TRBJ2-1
CDR3: CASSKEPSGAYNEQFF
DNA: TGTGCCAGCAGCAAAGAACCTAGCGGAGCCTACAATGAGCAGTTCTTC

V: TRBV27
size: -
D: TRBD1
J: TRBJ2-1
CDR3: CASSTLLRGQGEYGVGSYNEQFF
DNA: TGTGCCAGCAGTACCCTACTCCGAGGACAGGGCGAGTACGGGGTAGGCTCCTACAATGAGCAGTTCTTC

V: TRBV5-1
size: -
D: -
J: TRBJ2-3
CDR3: CASSLWAAGTIRTDTQYF
DNA: TGCGCCAGCAGCTTGTGGGCAGCCGGCACCATTCGCACAGATACGCAGTATTTT

V: TRBV30
size: -
D: TRBD1
J: TRBJ2-5
CDR3: CAWSVGTGLQETQYF
DNA: TGTGCCTGGAGTGTAGGGACAGGACTCCAAGAGACCCAGTACTTC

V: TRBV5-1
size: -
D: TRBD2
J: TRBJ2-3
CDR3: CASGVASGRTDTQYF
DNA: TGCGCCAGCGGAGTTGCTAGCGGGAGGACAGATACGCAGTATTTT

V: TRBV28
size: -
D: TRBD1
J: TRBJ1-3
CDR3: CASSLDRVSGNTIYF
DNA: TGTGCCAGCAGTTTGGACAGGGTCTCTGGAAACACCATATATTTT

V: TRBV5-1
size: once
D: TRBD2
J: TRBJ2-3
CDR3: CASSPRTRARDTQYF
DNA: TGCGCCAGCAGCCCAAGGACTAGAGCAAGAGATACGCAGTATTTT

V: TRBV7-5
size: -
D: -
J: TRBJ2-7
CDR3: CARSIPNEQYF
DNA: TGTGCCAGAAGCATCCCTAACGAGCAGTACTTC

V: TRBV7-9
size: -
D: -
J: TRBJ1-3
CDR3: CASSSWTFRSGNTIYF
DNA: TGTGCCAGCAGCTCCTGGACTTTCCGCTCTGGAAACACCATATATTTT

V: TRBV27
size: -
D: -
J: TRBJ1-5
CDR3: CASSIMSNQPQHF
DNA: TGTGCCAGCAGTATTATGAGCAATCAGCCCCAGCATTTT

V: TRBV3-1/TRBV3-2
size: -
D: TRBD1
J: TRBJ1-2
CDR3: CASSPIWGQGYGYTF
DNA: TGTGCCAGCAGTCCTATTTGGGGACAGGGTTATGGCTACACCTTC

V: TRBV4-3
size: -
D: -
J: TRBJ1-2
CDR3: CASSQDAQGAGYTF
DNA: TGCGCCAGCAGCCAAGACGCACAGGGAGCTGGCTACACCTTC

V: TRBV7-6
size: -
D: TRBD1
J: TRBJ1-2
CDR3: CASSLVTGGADGYTF
DNA: TGTGCCAGCAGCTTAGTTACAGGGGGCGCGGATGGCTACACCTTC

V: TRBV24-1
size: -
D: -
J: TRBJ2-3
CDR3: CATEGQYTDTQYF
DNA: TGTGCCACCGAAGGACAGTACACAGATACGCAGTATTTT

V: TRBV5-1
size: -
D: TRBD2
J: TRBJ2-3
CDR3: CASSLGGGLAGDTQYF
DNA: TGCGCCAGCAGCTTGGGAGGGGGACTAGCGGGCGATACGCAGTATTTT

V: TRBV5-1
size: -
D: -
J: TRBJ1-2
CDR3: CASSPTGGSYGYTF
DNA: TGCGCCAGCAGCCCGACGGGGGGGTCCTATGGCTACACCTTC

V: TRBV15
size: -
D: TRBD1
J: TRBJ2-1
CDR3: CATSRDRGSYNEQFF
DNA: TGTGCCACCAGCAGGGACAGGGGCTCCTACAATGAGCAGTTCTTC

V: TRBV28
size: few
D: TRBD2
J: TRBJ2-5
CDR3: CASSNDRWGGQETQYF
DNA: TGTGCCAGCAGTAACGATCGTTGGGGGGGGCAAGAGACCCAGTACTTC

V: TRBV19
size: -
D: -
J: TRBJ2-7
CDR3: CASSIGLIEREQYF
DNA: TGTGCCAGTAGTATCGGGTTAATCGAGAGAGAGCAGTACTTC

V: TRBV28
size: -
D: TRBD1
J: TRBJ1-3
CDR3: CASSLPSGTGVGNTIYF
DNA: TGTGCCAGCAGTTTACCCTCCGGGACAGGGGTAGGAAACACCATATATTTT

V: TRBV28
size: -
D: -
J: TRBJ1-2
CDR3: CASRRQDYYGYTF
DNA: TGTGCCAGCAGACGACAGGACTACTATGGCTACACCTTC

V: TRBV11-1
size: -
D: -
J: TRBJ2-7
CDR3: CASSSPPAYEQYF
DNA: TGTGCCAGCAGCTCCCCCCCCGCCTACGAGCAGTACTTC

V: TRBV19
size: -
D: TRBD2
J: TRBJ2-1
CDR3: CASSGGLASGEQFF
DNA: TGTGCCAGTAGTGGAGGACTAGCGAGCGGTGAGCAGTTCTTC